Each of the 26 T cell receptor beta chains below was sequenced from the same sample in a study of shared clonotypes between healthy human individuals. TCRdb's copy holds only in-frame clones and misses some; the assay was immunoSEQ multiplex PCR. Altogether around 1,100,000 clones are present, 70% to 80% being singletons, with the ten largest covering roughly 0.83%. The sequencing sample was made of memory CD4+ T cells from PBMCs. Subset: CD45RA-negative fraction. The receptors were gathered from a man aged 18 to 35 in good health. Some clones in this sample may be carry-over from other donors' samples.

The V and J genes are TRBV7-9 and TRBJ1-2, with 8 bases fitting TRBD1. This CDR3 spans 14 amino acids. The germline V gene encodes CDR1 SEHNR and CDR2 FQNEAQ (reference sequence). V shed 1 base and J 7 bases; nucleotides not matched to a gene: 5. The CDR3 region is CASSLDPGTGGYTF. CDR3 in DNA: TGTGCCAGCAGCTTAGATCCCGGGACAGGTGGCTACACCTTC.

The rearrangement joins TRBV6-5 to TRBJ2-5, with D perhaps TRBD1 (5 bases). Germline V gene data show CDR1 as MNHEY and CDR2 as SVGAGI. This CDR3 has 14 residues. V was pared by 0 bases and J by 11 bases, with 16 bases between. CDR3 bases: TGTGCCAGCAGTTACTCGGCCCTTGGGGCCACACAGTACTTC. As protein: CASSYSALGATQYF.

This clone was seen more than once but under ten times. The chain uses TRBV20-1 and TRBJ2-7; D not certain. CDR1 and CDR2 (germline): DFQATT, SNEGSKA (reference sequence). Trimming shortened V by 5 bases and J by 4 bases, and 9 bases separated the two germline ends. The CDR3 totals 11 residues. The CDR3 bases are TGCAGTGCTCCCGGGCTTTACGAGCAGTACTTC. Protein sequence: CSAPGLYEQYF.

This clone was recorded a few times. V and J are TRBV7-9 and TRBJ2-5, with a tentative D call TRBD1 (5 bases). CDR1 is SEHNR and CDR2 is FQNEAQ in the germline V gene (reference sequence). Trimming took 8 bases from V and 7 from J, leaving 17 bases between them. The CDR3 spans 13 residues. CDR3 amino acids: CASGQGFTGTQYF. The DNA of the CDR3 is TGTGCCAGCGGGCAGGGTTTTACCGGGACCCAGTACTTC. The full variable domain, completed using reference TRBV7-9 and TRBJ2-5, is DTGVSQNPRHKITKRGQNVTFRCDPISEHNRLYWYRQTLGQGPEFLTYFQNEAQLEKSRLLSDRFSAERPKGSFSTLEIQRTEQGDSAMYLCASGQGFTGTQYFGPGTRLLVL.

The rearrangement uses TRBV12-1 and TRBJ2-7; TRBD1 is taken as the D call from the table, unchecked against the DNA. TRBV12-1 is described as a pseudogene. The CDR3 totals 16 residues. Here the CDR3 DNA reads TGTGCCAGCAGACGAAGGGCCAGGGCTAGCTCCTACGAGCAGTACTTC. Amino acids: CASRRRARASSYEQYF.

CDR3 sequence (DNA): TGTGCCAGCAGTTTCCTTGACAGGGTTAAGACCGGGGAGCTGTTTTTT. Its translation: CASSFLDRVKTGELFF. V usage is TRBV27 and J usage is TRBJ2-2, with 7 positions matching TRBD1. The V gene end was trimmed by 3 bases and the J gene end by 5 bases; junction bases not matched to a gene: 9. This CDR3 region has 16 residues. The V gene's germline CDR1 is MNHEY and CDR2 SMNVEV (reference sequence).

This clone was picked up one time. The chain couples TRBV10-3 to TRBJ2-2; 13 bases align to TRBD2. Germline values: CDR1 ENHRY, CDR2 SYGVKD. V lost 4 bases to trimming and J lost 0 bases; unmatched junction nucleotides: 2. The CDR3 runs to 17 residues. CDR3: CAISGGLAGPNTGELFF. CDR3 bases: TGTGCCATCAGTGGGGGACTAGCGGGACCGAACACCGGGGAGCTGTTTTTT.

This chain joins TRBV30 and TRBJ1-1; a weak D match, TRBD1 (5 bases). This CDR3 has 14 residues. Germline V lookup: CDR1 GTSNPN, CDR2 SVGIG (reference sequence). V gave up 2 bases and J gave up 1 base, with 11 bases separating them. The CDR3 nucleotides are TGTGCCTGGAGTATGGGACGTAGGAACACTGAAGCTTTCTTT. Its translation: CAWSMGRRNTEAFF. The full variable domain, rest sourced from reference TRBV30 and TRBJ1-1, is SQTIHQWPATLVQPVGSPLSLECTVEGTSNPNLYWYRQAAGRGLQLLFYSVGIGQISSEVPQNLSASRPQDRQFILSSKKLLLSDSGFYLCAWSMGRRNTEAFFGQGTRLTVV.

Written as DNA, the CDR3 is TGTGCCAGCAGTATTACTAGCGGGGCATCCAATGAGCAGTTCTTC. Its translation is CASSITSGASNEQFF. The chain carries TRBV2 and TRBJ2-1; 10 positions match TRBD2. The germline CDR1 and CDR2 sequences are SNHLY and FYNNEI. The CDR3 covers 15 residues. V gave up 5 bases and J gave up 6 bases; unmatched junction bases: 7.

As regards this clone: A far larger clone is a single base away, which makes a read error likely. CDR3 loop: CASSSAVRTGGLGSYEQYF. CDR3 bases: TGTGCCAGCAGCTCAGCGGTGAGAACAGGGGGACTGGGGTCCTACGAGCAGTACTTC. The chain employs TRBV7-9 and TRBJ2-7; 8 nucleotides align to TRBD1. Germline loops: CDR1 SEHNR, CDR2 FQNEAQ (reference sequence). The V gene end was trimmed by 4 bases and the J gene end by 1 base; junction bases not matched to a gene: 18. This CDR3 comprises 19 residues.

J is TRBJ2-5 and V is TRBV7-8; 8 bases line up with TRBD2. Trimming at V came to 4 bases and at J to 2 bases, leaving 6 bases not matched to a gene. This CDR3 has 15 amino acids. Germline loops: CDR1 SGHVS, CDR2 FQNEAQ. The CDR3 DNA is TGTGCCAGCAGCTCAGGACTAGCCCAGCAAGAGACCCAGTACTTC. Encoded protein: CASSSGLAQQETQYF.

On this clone itself: Other nucleotide sequences in the sample specify the same CDR3. The chain carries TRBV5-4 and TRBJ2-7; D possibly corresponds to TRBD1 (7 bases). The CDR3 covers 13 residues. The germline V and J ends were trimmed by 0 bases and 6 bases, with 10 bases remaining between them. In germline, CDR1 is SGHNT, CDR2 YYREEE (reference sequence). The CDR3 DNA is TGTGCCAGCAGCTTGGACAGGGGAGGCGAGCAGTACTTC. Its protein is CASSLDRGGEQYF.

The V call is TRBV28, the J call TRBJ2-7; 8 bases are shared with TRBD2. Trimming cost V 5 bases and J 7 bases; bases outside gene matches: 13. The germline V gene encodes CDR1 MDHEN and CDR2 SYDVKM. The CDR3 is 15 residues long. CDR3: CASSASGTRDREQYF. The CDR3, as DNA: TGTGCCAGCAGTGCCTCCGGGACTAGGGACCGAGAGCAGTACTTC.

The chain joins TRBV6-1 to TRBJ2-5; D call uncertain. The CDR3 runs 12 residues. Germline lookup yields CDR1 MNHNS and CDR2 SASEGT. V was pared by 11 bases and J by 4 bases, with 14 bases between. The DNA of the CDR3 is TGTGCCGGTAGCTATCGAGGAGAGACCCAGTACTTC. It translates to CAGSYRGETQYF.

The chain carries TRBV4-1 and TRBJ2-7, with D perhaps TRBD2 (6 bases). The CDR3 is 15 amino acids. Germline V lookup: CDR1 MGHRA, CDR2 YSYEKL. V lost 4 bases to trimming and J lost 1 base, with 14 bases between them. For the CDR3, the DNA is TGCGCCAGCAGCCCTATAGGGGAGGCTTCCTACGAGCAGTACTTC. Its translation: CASSPIGEASYEQYF.

In its sample, this clone was seen many times. This rearrangement joins TRBV12-5 to TRBJ2-5; 9 nucleotides match TRBD1. CDR3 length: 16 residues. Per germline, CDR1 LGHNT and CDR2 FRNRAP. V lost 2 bases and J lost 5; bases outside the gene matches: 9. DNA for the CDR3: TGTGCTAGTGGTTTGACGCCGGGACAGGGAGTGGAGACCCAGTACTTC. It encodes CASGLTPGQGVETQYF.

The chain combines TRBV23-1 with TRBJ2-1; 10 bases fit TRBD2. TRBV23-1 is noted as an ORF with a role that remains uncertain. Trimming cost V 3 bases and J 8 bases; bases outside gene matches: 10. CDR3 size: 16 residues. CDR3 bases: TGCGCCAGCAGTCACGTGAGACTAGCGGGTAGCGATGAGCAGTTCTTC. Its translation is CASSHVRLAGSDEQFF.

The rearrangement joins TRBV5-1 to TRBJ2-1; D is unclear. Germline V gene lookup returns CDR1 SGHRS and CDR2 YFSETQ. Trimming cost V 3 bases and J 0 bases, with 7 bases left between them. The CDR3 is 14 amino acids. CDR3 residues: CASSSGDSYNEQFF. The CDR3 nucleotides read TGCGCCAGCAGCTCCGGCGACTCCTACAATGAGCAGTTCTTC.

The V gene is TRBV2, the J gene TRBJ1-2; 8 bases are a match to TRBD1. Germline CDR1 reads SNHLY; CDR2 reads FYNNEI. Trimming at V came to 5 bases and at J to 3 bases, leaving 8 bases not matched to a gene. The CDR3 length is 15 residues. This CDR3 is CASSPYGQGYYGYTF. The CDR3 nucleotides read TGTGCCAGCAGTCCCTACGGACAGGGCTACTATGGCTACACCTTC. Based on the CDR3 plus reference TRBV2 and TRBJ1-2, the full variable domain is EPEVTQTPSHQVTQMGQEVILRCVPISNHLYFYWYRQILGQKVEFLVSFYNNEISEKSEIFDDQFSVERPDGSNFTLKIRSTKLEDSAMYFCASSPYGQGYYGYTFGSGTRLTVV.

This clone has just a few counts. V is TRBV5-6 and J is TRBJ2-4; D possibly matches TRBD1 or TRBD2 (6 bases each). Germline V lookup: CDR1 SGHDT, CDR2 YYEEEE. The CDR3 runs 15 residues. Trimming removed 3 bases at V and 7 bases at J, with 17 bases between. The DNA of the CDR3 is TGTGCCAGCAGCTCACCACGAGGGGGGAGGAACATTCAGTACTTC. Translated, it gives CASSSPRGGRNIQYF.

To note about this clone: Other nucleotide sequences in the sample specify the same CDR3. The chain uses TRBV18 and TRBJ2-3; D possibly corresponds to TRBD2 (6 bases). V dropped 6 bases and J dropped 0 bases, with 16 bases sitting between them. The V gene's germline CDR1 is KGHSH and CDR2 LQKENI. The CDR3 consists of 16 residues. CDR3 DNA: TGTGCCAGCTCTCCGGTAGCGGTCTCTAGCACAGATACGCAGTATTTT. This sequence encodes CASSPVAVSSTDTQYF.

This clone was seen a handful of times. The rearrangement uses TRBV4-1 and TRBJ1-1; D gene ambiguous. V was clipped by 0 bases and J by 3 bases, with 14 bases between them. In germline, CDR1 is MGHRA, CDR2 YSYEKL. The CDR3 runs 16 residues. The CDR3 sequence is CASSQESLGRDTEAFF. The CDR3 coding sequence is TGCGCCAGCAGCCAAGAATCCCTAGGAAGGGACACTGAAGCTTTCTTT.

This clone was detected a few times. V usage is TRBV27 and J usage is TRBJ1-5; 9 positions match TRBD1. The CDR3 runs to 16 residues. Looked up from germline, CDR1 is MNHEY and CDR2 is SMNVEV (reference sequence). V gave up 5 bases and J gave up 0 bases; unmatched junction bases: 5. CDR3 coding DNA: TGTGCCAGCAGTCCGGACAGGGGTGATAGCAATCAGCCCCAGCATTTT. Protein: CASSPDRGDSNQPQHF.

CDR3 residues: CASSDGLLSGNTIYF. The CDR3 coding sequence is TGTGCCAGCAGCGACGGACTCCTCTCTGGAAACACCATATATTTT. The chain is built from TRBV5-5 and TRBJ1-3, with D unresolved. With 4 bases removed from V and 0 bases from J, the gap between germline ends came to 11 bases. This CDR3 contains 15 residues. Germline loops: CDR1 SGHKS, CDR2 YYEKEE (reference sequence).

The V and J genes are TRBV5-1 and TRBJ1-1; the D gene is possibly TRBD1 (5 bases). Trimming shortened V by 2 bases and J by 3 bases, and 11 bases separated the two germline ends. This CDR3 spans 14 amino acids. Germline CDR1 SGHRS, CDR2 YFSETQ. CDR3 in DNA: TGCGCCAGCAGCTTTTGGGGGAGGGACACTGAAGCTTTCTTT. Translating it yields CASSFWGRDTEAFF.

The chain recombines TRBV18 with TRBJ2-1, with 9 bases matching TRBD2. V lost 3 bases and J lost 0; bases outside the gene matches: 6. The CDR3 is 17 amino acids. The germline CDR1 and CDR2 sequences are KGHSH and LQKENI. The DNA for the CDR3 is TGTGCCAGCTCACCGCGGACTAGCGCAGCCTCCTACAATGAGCAGTTCTTC. Protein: CASSPRTSAASYNEQFF.